This T cell receptor beta chain appears in the sequencing data of a study of blood T cell repertoires in COVID-19. The protocol was immunoSEQ multiplex PCR, while the TCRdb copy is restricted to in-frame clones and leaves out a portion. The table shows roughly 15,000 clones, with around 77% occurring only once. V trimming: 1 base; J trimming: 4 bases; junction bases outside the gene matches: 3. Germline values: CDR1 LNHDA, CDR2 SQIVND (reference sequence). The CDR3 is made up of 16 amino acids. Sequencing input: peripheral blood. The TCR originated in a human donor in a cohort sampled during active COVID-19. The chain recombines TRBV19 with TRBJ2-2, with 10 positions matching TRBD1. CDR3 residues: CASSIGRQGATGELFF. The DNA of the CDR3 is TGTGCCAGTAGTATAGGGAGACAGGGGGCCACCGGGGAGCTGTTTTTT.